This is a list of T cell receptor beta chains from one sample in a study of blood T cell repertoires in COVID-19. Generated by immunoSEQ multiplex PCR, the TCRdb table keeps only in-frame clones and is missing some. Counted here are some 130,000 clones, approximately 81% occurring once; the ten biggest clones make up approximately 4%. Sequenced: peripheral blood. The receptors originated from a woman aged 80 or over with acute or convalescent COVID-19. Both conserved end residues are part of each CDR3.

V	J	CDR3
TRBV5-6	TRBJ2-7	CASSLTGVGYEQYF
TRBV6-2/TRBV6-3	TRBJ2-2	CASSDLSGLAGDRGTGELFF
TRBV5-5	TRBJ2-5	CASSLMGLAGGYQETQYF
TRBV28	TRBJ1-6	CASRKDSRSYNSPLHF
TRBV27	TRBJ2-2	CASRPRTSAGELFF
TRBV28	TRBJ2-7	CASFQAGTFYEQYF
TRBV5-1	TRBJ2-3	CASSRLDRVADTQYF
TRBV29-1	TRBJ1-1	CSVRGQGASIGAEAFF
TRBV5-1	TRBJ2-3	CASSFGGSTDTQYF
TRBV4-1	TRBJ1-1	CASSQDKGHLNTEAFF
TRBV30	TRBJ1-5	CAWSPPDRDERPQHF
TRBV6-5	TRBJ1-6	CASSYLSGRSPLHF
TRBV7-9	TRBJ1-1	CASSPEGGPGSDFF
TRBV28	TRBJ1-5	CASSFSNRPQHF
TRBV6-6	TRBJ1-1	CASSHRTGNTEAFF
TRBV19	TRBJ1-2	CASSTAIQGGYTF
TRBV19	TRBJ2-5	CASRPSGRAGETQYF
TRBV6-2/TRBV6-3	TRBJ2-3	CASSSRLAGVTDTQYF
TRBV28	TRBJ1-1	CASSLNRDRFRAFF
TRBV19	TRBJ2-2	CASTQGVLYTGELFF
TRBV18	TRBJ1-1	CASSPIVSNTEAFF
TRBV28	TRBJ2-1	CASRAGSPNEQFF
TRBV7-8	TRBJ2-3	CASSTVPPVGTDTQYF
TRBV9	TRBJ2-2	CASNSQGSGNTGELFF
TRBV6-5	TRBJ2-7	CASRGGGPYEQYF
TRBV4-2	TRBJ2-3	CASSQGGLRQDTQYF
TRBV6-5	TRBJ2-2	CASGRPTHTGELFF
TRBV15	TRBJ2-1	CATNRGEGSYNEQFF
TRBV5-5	TRBJ2-5	CASSFTGIAQETQYF
TRBV5-8	TRBJ2-7	CAGKGQGAYEQYF
TRBV5-6	TRBJ1-5	CASSSFGQGAYQPQHF
TRBV7-2	TRBJ2-7	CASSPSRDSYEQYF
TRBV4-2	TRBJ1-1	CASSQGDTGSLSTEAFF
TRBV2	TRBJ2-5	CASSVWQGQYF
TRBV5-1	TRBJ2-5	CASSLDVSGRARTQYF
TRBV28	TRBJ1-4	CASRLQGPATNEKLFF
TRBV29-1	TRBJ1-2	CSVMESGYTF
TRBV25-1	TRBJ2-3	CASSESKGGWTDTQYF
TRBV13	TRBJ1-2	CASSLIQASPYGYTF
TRBV29-1	TRBJ2-5	CSVALAGTQETQYF
TRBV6-2/TRBV6-3	TRBJ1-5	CASSHPFNRVRNQPQHF
TRBV18	TRBJ1-2	CASSPAQEYGYTF
TRBV20-1	TRBJ2-5	CSARDLQTQYF
TRBV28	TRBJ2-2	CASSLLGAGGSDTGELFF
TRBV4-3	TRBJ2-7	CASSRRSGTRDEQYF
TRBV7-9	TRBJ1-1	CASSLGDGGPPEAFF
TRBV19	TRBJ2-7	CASSIAQGEQYF
TRBV5-1	TRBJ1-1	CASSVQGTNTEAFF
TRBV7-9	TRBJ1-1	CASSLTSGYTEAFF
TRBV4-2	TRBJ2-1	CASSQSASGGDGMQFF
TRBV11-2	TRBJ2-5	CASSFRGETQYF
TRBV30	TRBJ2-7	CAWKTGISIYEQYF